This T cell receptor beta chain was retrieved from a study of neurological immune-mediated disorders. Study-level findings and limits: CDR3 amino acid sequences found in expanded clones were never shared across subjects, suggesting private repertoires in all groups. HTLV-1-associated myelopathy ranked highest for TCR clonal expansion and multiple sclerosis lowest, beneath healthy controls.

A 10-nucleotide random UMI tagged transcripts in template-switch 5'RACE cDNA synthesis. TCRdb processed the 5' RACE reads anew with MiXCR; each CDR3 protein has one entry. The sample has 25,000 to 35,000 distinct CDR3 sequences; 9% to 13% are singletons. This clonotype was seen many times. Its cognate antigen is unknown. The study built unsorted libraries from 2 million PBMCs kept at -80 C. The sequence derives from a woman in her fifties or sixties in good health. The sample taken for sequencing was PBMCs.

CDR3 DNA: TGCGCCAGCAGCACCGGACACTCACGGGACACTGAAGCTTTCTTT. This codes for CASSTGHSRDTEAFF. This chain joins TRBV5-1 and TRBJ1-1, with D perhaps matching TRBD1 (5 bases). The CDR3 runs to 15 residues. CDR1 is SGHRS and CDR2 is YFSETQ in the germline V gene. The V end was cut by 4 bases, the J end by 3 bases, with 16 bases between.